This T cell receptor (beta chain) was recorded in a study of blood T cells in healthy people across ages. Germline V gene lookup returns CDR1 SQVTM and CDR2 ANQGSEA. The CDR3 length is 16 residues. Trimming at V came to 7 bases and at J to 3 bases, leaving 12 bases not matched to a gene. This clonotype has a handful of counts. Sample-barcoded 5' priming and a J-beta primer mix drove a second PCR of roughly 7 to 11 cycles. Each TCR beta cDNA got a 12-nucleotide random molecular identifier. TCRdb itself ran the 5' RACE reads through MiXCR, one entry per CDR3 protein. This table has about 1.6 million distinct CDR3 sequences, around 36% appearing once.

This clonotype was sampled from a woman aged 25 to 39 in good health. The sequencing input was blood. This chain links TRBV29-1 with TRBJ2-2; 9 nucleotides agree with TRBD1. The CDR3 nucleotides read TGCAGCGCCCCTGCTGAACAGGGGGCTTACACCGGGGAGCTGTTTTTT. Its protein product is CSAPAEQGAYTGELFF.